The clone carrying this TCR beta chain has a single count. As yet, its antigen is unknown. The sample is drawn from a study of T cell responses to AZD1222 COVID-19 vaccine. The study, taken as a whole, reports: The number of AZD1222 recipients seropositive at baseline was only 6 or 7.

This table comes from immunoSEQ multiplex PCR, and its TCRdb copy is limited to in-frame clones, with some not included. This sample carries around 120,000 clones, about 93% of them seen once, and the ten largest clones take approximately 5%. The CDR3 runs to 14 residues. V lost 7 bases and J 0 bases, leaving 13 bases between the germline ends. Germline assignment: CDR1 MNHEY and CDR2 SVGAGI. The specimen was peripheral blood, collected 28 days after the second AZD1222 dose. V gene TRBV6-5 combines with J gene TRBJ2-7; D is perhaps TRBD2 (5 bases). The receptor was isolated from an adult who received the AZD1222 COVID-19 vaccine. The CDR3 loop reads CASNPNRDSYEQYF. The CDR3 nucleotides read TGTGCCAGCAACCCCAATCGGGACTCCTACGAGCAGTACTTC.